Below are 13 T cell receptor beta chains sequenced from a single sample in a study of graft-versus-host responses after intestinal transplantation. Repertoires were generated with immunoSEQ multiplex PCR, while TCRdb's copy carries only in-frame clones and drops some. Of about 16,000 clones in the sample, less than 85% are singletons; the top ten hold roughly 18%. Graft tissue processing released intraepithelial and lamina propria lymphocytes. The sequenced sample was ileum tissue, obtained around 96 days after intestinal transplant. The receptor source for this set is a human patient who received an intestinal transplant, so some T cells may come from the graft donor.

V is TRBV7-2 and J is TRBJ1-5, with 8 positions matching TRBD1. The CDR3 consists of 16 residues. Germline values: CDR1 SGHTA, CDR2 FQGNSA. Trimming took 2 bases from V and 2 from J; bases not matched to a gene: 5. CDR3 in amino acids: CASSLLSTGGNQPQHF. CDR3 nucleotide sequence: TGTGCCAGCAGCTTATTGTCGACAGGGGGCAATCAGCCCCAGCATTTT.

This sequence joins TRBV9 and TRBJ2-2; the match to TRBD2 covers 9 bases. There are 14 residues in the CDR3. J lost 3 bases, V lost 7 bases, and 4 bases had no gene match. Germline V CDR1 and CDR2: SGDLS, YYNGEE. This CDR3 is CASSKRGDTGELFF. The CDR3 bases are TGTGCCAGCTCTAAGCGGGGGGACACCGGGGAGCTGTTTTTT.

For the CDR3, the DNA is TGCGCCAGCAGTCCTCGGGACCGAGTATATAGCAATCAGCCCCAGCATTTT. Translated, it gives CASSPRDRVYSNQPQHF. The chain couples TRBV4-1 to TRBJ1-5; D is possibly TRBD1 (5 bases). Looked up from germline, CDR1 is MGHRA and CDR2 is YSYEKL. The CDR3 has 17 residues. V was trimmed by 6 bases and J by 0 bases, leaving 18 bases between them.

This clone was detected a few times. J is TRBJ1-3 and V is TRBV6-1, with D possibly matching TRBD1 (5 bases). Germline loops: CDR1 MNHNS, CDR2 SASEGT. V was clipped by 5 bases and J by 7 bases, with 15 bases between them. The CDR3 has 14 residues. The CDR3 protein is CASSWDGPGNTIYF. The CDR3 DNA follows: TGTGCCAGCAGTTGGGACGGCCCCGGGAACACCATATATTTT.

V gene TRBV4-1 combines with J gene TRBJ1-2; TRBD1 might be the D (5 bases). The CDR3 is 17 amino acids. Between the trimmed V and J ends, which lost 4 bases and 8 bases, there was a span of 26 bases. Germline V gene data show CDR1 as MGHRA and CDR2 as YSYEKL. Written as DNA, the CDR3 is TGCGCCAGCAGCCCCCCGCTTAGTTCGGGGGTCGAGCGGGGCTACACCTTC. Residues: CASSPPLSSGVERGYTF.

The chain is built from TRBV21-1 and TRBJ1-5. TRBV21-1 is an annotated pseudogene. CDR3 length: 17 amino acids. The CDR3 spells CASSKVGPTLCNQPQHF. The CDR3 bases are TGTGCCAGCAGCAAAGTAGGCCCTACCCTATGCAATCAGCCCCAGCATTTT.

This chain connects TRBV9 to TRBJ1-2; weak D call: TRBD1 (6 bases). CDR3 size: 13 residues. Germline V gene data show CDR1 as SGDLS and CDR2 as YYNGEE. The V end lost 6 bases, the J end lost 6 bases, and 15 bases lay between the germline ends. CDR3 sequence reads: CASTPTGNNGYTF. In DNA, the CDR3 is TGTGCCAGCACCCCGACAGGCAATAATGGCTACACCTTC.

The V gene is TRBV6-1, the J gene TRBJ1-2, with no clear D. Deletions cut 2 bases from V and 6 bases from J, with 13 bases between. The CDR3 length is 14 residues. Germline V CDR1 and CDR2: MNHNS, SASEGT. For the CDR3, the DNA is TGTGCCAGCAGTGAACCCTACCTCTCGCATGGCTACACCTTC. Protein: CASSEPYLSHGYTF.

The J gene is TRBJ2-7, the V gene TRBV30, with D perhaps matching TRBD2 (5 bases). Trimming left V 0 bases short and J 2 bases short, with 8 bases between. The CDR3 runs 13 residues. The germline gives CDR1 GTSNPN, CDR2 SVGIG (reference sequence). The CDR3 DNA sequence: TGTGCCTGGAGTGTAGCCGGGGCCTACGAGCAGTACTTC. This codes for CAWSVAGAYEQYF.

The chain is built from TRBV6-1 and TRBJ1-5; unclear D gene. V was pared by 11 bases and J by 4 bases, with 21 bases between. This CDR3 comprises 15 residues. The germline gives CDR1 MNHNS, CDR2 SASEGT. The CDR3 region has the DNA TGTGCCTGCCGCCCTGGGGTTGGGCCAAATCAGCCCCAGCATTTT. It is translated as CACRPGVGPNQPQHF.

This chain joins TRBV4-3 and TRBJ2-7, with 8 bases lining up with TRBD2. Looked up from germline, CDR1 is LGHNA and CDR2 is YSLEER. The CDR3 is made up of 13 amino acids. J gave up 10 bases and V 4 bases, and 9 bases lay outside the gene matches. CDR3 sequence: CASSPLGSGTQYF. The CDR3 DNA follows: TGCGCCAGCAGCCCTTTGGGTAGCGGGACTCAGTACTTC.

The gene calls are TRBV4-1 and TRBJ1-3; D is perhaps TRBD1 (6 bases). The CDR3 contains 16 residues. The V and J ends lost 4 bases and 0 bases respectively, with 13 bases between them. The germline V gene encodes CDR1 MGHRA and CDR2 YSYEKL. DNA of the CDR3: TGCGCCAGCAGCCCATTCCCAGGGGCCTCTGGAAACACCATATATTTT. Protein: CASSPFPGASGNTIYF.

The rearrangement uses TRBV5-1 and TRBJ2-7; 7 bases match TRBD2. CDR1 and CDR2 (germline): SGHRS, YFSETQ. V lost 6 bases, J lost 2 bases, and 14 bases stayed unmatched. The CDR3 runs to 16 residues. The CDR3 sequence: CASTDWDGRFTYEQYF. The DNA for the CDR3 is TGCGCCAGCACGGATTGGGACGGGAGGTTCACCTACGAGCAGTACTTC. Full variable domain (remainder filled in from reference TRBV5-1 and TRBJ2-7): KAGVTQTPRYLIKTRGQQVTLSCSPISGHRSVSWYQQTPGQGLQFLFEYFSETQRNKGNFPGRFSGRQFSNSRSEMNVSTLELGDSALYLCASTDWDGRFTYEQYFGPGTRLTVT.